This T cell receptor beta chain was captured in a study of identical twins. This clonotype turned up a few times. A single record per CDR3 protein comes from TCRdb applying MiXCR to the 5' RACE reads. The sample consists of some 1,600,000 distinct CDR3 sequences, under 35% of them appearing once. Sequenced input: cord blood. The source of this sequence is a newborn girl in good health.

The CDR3 coding sequence is TGCGCCAGCAGCCAAGATCCTTCCGCAGATACGCAGTATTTT. Protein product: CASSQDPSADTQYF. V gene TRBV4-1 combines with J gene TRBJ2-3; D remains unclear. V was trimmed by 0 bases and J by 4 bases, leaving 8 bases between them. Germline loops: CDR1 MGHRA, CDR2 YSYEKL. This CDR3 is 14 amino acids long.